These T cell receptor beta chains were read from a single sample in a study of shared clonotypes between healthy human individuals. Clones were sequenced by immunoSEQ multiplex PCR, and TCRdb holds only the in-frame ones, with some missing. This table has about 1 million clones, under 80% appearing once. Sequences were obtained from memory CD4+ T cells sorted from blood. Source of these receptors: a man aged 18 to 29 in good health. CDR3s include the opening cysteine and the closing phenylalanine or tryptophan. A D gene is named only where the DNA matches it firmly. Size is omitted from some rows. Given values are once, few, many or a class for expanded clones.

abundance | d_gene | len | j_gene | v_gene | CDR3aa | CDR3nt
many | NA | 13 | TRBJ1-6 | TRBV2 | CASTRTANSPLHF | TGTGCCAGCACCCGGACCGCTAATTCACCCCTCCACTTT
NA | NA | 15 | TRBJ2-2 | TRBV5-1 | CASSLGAKNTGELFF | TGCGCCAGCAGCTTGGGGGCAAAGAACACCGGGGAGCTGTTTTTT
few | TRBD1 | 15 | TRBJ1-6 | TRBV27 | CASSSGQTYNSPLHF | TGTGCCAGCAGTTCGGGACAGACATATAATTCACCCCTCCACTTT
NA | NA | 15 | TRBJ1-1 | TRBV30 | CAWTRVSLGNTEAFF | TGTGCCTGGACCCGGGTGAGCTTGGGAAACACTGAAGCTTTCTTT
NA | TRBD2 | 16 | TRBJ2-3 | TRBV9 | CASSPWTSYATDTQYF | TGTGCCAGCAGCCCGTGGACTAGCTATGCCACAGATACGCAGTATTTT
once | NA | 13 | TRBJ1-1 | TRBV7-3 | CASSPQSSTEAFF | TGTGCCAGCAGCCCACAAAGTAGCACTGAAGCTTTCTTT
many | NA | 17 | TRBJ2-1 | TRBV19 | CASRNGMADLSYNEQFF | TGTGCCAGTAGAAACGGGATGGCGGACCTCTCCTACAATGAGCAGTTCTTC
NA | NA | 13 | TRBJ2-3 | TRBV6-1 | CATLRDSTDTQYF | TGTGCCACCCTCCGTGACTCCACAGATACGCAGTATTTT
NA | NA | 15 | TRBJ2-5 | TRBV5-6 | CASSYDANGGETQYF | TGTGCCAGCAGCTATGACGCGAACGGGGGAGAGACCCAGTACTTC
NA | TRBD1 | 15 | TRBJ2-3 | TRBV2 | CASTSGTGPTDTQYF | TGTGCCAGCACCTCCGGGACAGGGCCCACAGATACGCAGTATTTT
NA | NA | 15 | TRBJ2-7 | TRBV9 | CASSAGPTSSYEQYF | TGTGCCAGCAGCGCAGGGCCCACTAGTTCCTACGAGCAGTACTTC
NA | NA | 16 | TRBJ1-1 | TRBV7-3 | CASSSSGTRKNTEAFF | TGTGCCAGCAGCTCAAGCGGGACAAGGAAAAACACTGAAGCTTTCTTT
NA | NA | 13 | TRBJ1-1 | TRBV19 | CASSDSGNTEAFF | TGTGCCAGTAGTGATTCAGGGAACACTGAAGCTTTCTTT
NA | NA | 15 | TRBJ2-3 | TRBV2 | CASSVKGVALDTQYF | TGTGCCAGCAGTGTTAAGGGGGTGGCCTTAGATACGCAGTATTTT
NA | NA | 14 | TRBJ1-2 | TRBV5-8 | CASSASTGRYGYTF | TGTGCCAGCAGCGCCTCCACAGGGCGCTATGGCTACACCTTC
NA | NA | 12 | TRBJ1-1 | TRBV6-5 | CASSSKGLRWGF | TGTGCCAGCAGTTCCAAGGGGCTCAGGTGGGGATTT
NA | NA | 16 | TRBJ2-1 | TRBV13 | CASSLGAAHTYNEQFF | TGTGCCAGCAGCTTAGGAGCGGCACATACCTACAATGAGCAGTTCTTC
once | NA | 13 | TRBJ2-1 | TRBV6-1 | CASAALPYNEQFF | TGTGCCAGTGCGGCATTACCCTACAATGAGCAGTTCTTC
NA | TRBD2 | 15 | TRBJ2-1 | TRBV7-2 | CASSLLAGVGNEQFF | TGTGCCAGCAGCTTACTAGCGGGAGTTGGAAATGAGCAGTTCTTC
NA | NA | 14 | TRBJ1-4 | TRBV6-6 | CASRYGQSNEKLFF | TGTGCCAGCAGATACGGACAGTCTAATGAAAAACTGTTTTTT